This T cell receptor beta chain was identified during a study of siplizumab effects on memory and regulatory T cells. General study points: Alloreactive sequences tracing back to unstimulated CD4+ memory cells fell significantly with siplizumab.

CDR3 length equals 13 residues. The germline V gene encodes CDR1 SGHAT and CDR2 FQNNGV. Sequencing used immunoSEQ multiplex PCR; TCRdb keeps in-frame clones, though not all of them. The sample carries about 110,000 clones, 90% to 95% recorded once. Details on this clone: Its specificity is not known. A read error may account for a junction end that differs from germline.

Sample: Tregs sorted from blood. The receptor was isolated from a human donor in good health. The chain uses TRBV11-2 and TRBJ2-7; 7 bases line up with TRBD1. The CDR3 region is CASSPRQGSPLTF. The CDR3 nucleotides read TGTGCCAGCAGCCCAAGACAGGGATCGCCCTTGACCTTC.